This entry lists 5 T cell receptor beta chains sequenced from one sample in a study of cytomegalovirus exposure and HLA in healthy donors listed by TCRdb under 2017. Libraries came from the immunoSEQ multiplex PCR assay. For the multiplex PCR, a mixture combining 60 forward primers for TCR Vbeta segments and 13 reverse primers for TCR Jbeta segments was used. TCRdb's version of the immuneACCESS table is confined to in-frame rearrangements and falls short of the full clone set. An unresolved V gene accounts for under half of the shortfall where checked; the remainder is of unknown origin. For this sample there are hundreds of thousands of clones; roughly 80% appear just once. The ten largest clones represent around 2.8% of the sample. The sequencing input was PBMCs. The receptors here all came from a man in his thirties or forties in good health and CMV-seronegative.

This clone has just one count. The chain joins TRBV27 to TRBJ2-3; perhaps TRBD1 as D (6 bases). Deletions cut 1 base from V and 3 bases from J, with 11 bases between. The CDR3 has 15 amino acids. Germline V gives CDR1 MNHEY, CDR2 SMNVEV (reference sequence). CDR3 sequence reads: CASSLWGRPTDTQYF. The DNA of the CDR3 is TGTGCCAGCAGTTTATGGGGGCGACCGACAGATACGCAGTATTTT.

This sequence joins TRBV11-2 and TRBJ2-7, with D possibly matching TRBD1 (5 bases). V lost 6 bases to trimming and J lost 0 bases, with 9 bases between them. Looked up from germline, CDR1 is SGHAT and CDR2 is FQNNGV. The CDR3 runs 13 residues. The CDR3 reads CASRQDLSYEQYF. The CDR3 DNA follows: TGTGCCAGCAGACAGGATCTCTCCTACGAGCAGTACTTC.

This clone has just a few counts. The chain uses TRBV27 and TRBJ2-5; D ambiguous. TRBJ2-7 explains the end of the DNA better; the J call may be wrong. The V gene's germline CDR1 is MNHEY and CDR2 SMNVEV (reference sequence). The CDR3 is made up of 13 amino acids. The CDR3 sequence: CASSLGQTYEQYF. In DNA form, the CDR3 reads TGTGCCAGCAGTTTAGGGCAGACCTACGAGCAGTACTTC.

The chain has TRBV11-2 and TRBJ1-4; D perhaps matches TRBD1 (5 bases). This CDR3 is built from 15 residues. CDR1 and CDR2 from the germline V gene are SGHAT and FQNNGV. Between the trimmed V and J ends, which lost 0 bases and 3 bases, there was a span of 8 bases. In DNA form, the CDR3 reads TGTGCCAGCAGCTTAGACAGGGTTCCTAATGAAAAACTGTTTTTT. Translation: CASSLDRVPNEKLFF.

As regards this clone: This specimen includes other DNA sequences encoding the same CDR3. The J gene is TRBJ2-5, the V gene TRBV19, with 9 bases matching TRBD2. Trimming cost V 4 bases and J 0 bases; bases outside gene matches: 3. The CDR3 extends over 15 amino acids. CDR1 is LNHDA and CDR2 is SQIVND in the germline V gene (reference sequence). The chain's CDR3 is CASSSGGGYQETQYF. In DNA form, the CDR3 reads TGTGCCAGTAGTAGCGGGGGGGGCTACCAAGAGACCCAGTACTTC.